A single sample is the source of the 17 T cell receptor beta chains below, sequenced in a study of T cell changes during pregnancy in multiple sclerosis. The method was immunoSEQ multiplex PCR; TCRdb's version includes in-frame clones alone and lacks a portion of them. The top ten hold 7.5% of the sample, which has fewer than 20,000 clones, around 89% seen once. The sequencing here drew on CD8+ T cells from peripheral blood mononuclear cells, taken in the second trimester of pregnancy. These receptors came from a female donor in good health, enrolled as a control in a pregnancy study.

The chain joins TRBV7-6 to TRBJ1-4; TRBD1 matches 7 bases. CDR1 and CDR2 from the germline V gene are SGHVS and FNYEAQ. The CDR3 length is 13 residues. J was trimmed by 5 bases and V by 5 bases; bases with no gene match: 2. The CDR3 reads CASSGDRNEKLFF. In DNA, the CDR3 is TGTGCCAGCAGCGGGGACAGAAATGAAAAACTGTTTTTT.

J is TRBJ1-2 and V is TRBV11-3, with D uncertain. Trimming cost V 4 bases and J 5 bases, with 26 bases left between them. This CDR3 region has 18 residues. Germline V gene sequence: CDR1 SGHNT, CDR2 YENEEA. CDR3 residues: CASSSQPGAPELWYGYTF. The CDR3 region has the DNA TGTGCCAGCAGCTCTCAGCCGGGAGCCCCCGAGTTATGGTATGGCTACACCTTC.

The chain has TRBV6-1 and TRBJ2-7; TRBD2 aligns across 11 bases. CDR3 length: 16 amino acids. V lost 3 bases, J lost 0 bases, and 4 bases stayed unmatched. Germline V gives CDR1 MNHNS, CDR2 SASEGT. The CDR3 spells CASSETSGNPSYEQYF. CDR3 sequence (DNA): TGTGCCAGCAGTGAGACTAGCGGGAACCCCTCCTACGAGCAGTACTTC.

This chain joins TRBV27 and TRBJ2-3; D call uncertain. The V gene lost 3 bases and the J gene lost 1 base, with 5 bases spanning the gap. Germline V CDR1 and CDR2: MNHEY, SMNVEV (reference sequence). This CDR3 is 13 amino acids long. CDR3 protein: CASSFRGTDTQYF. The DNA for the CDR3 is TGTGCCAGCAGTTTCCGAGGCACAGATACGCAGTATTTT.

This clone was detected only once. The chain is built from TRBV5-1 and TRBJ1-2, with TRBD1 identical over 8 bases. Germline CDR1 reads SGHRS; CDR2 reads YFSETQ. This CDR3 comprises 14 residues. Trimming cost V 0 bases and J 8 bases; bases outside gene matches: 6. The CDR3 nucleotides are TGCGCCAGCAGCTTGGCCAACAGGGGGGAAGGCTACACCTTC. This gives the protein CASSLANRGEGYTF.

The gene calls are TRBV11-2 and TRBJ2-7; possibly TRBD1 for D (6 bases). Trimming stripped 0 bases from V and 5 bases from J, with 14 bases between. Germline CDR1 SGHAT, CDR2 FQNNGV. The CDR3 is 15 residues long. The CDR3 DNA reads as TGTGCCAGCAGCTTAGACGGGTTCGAGGGGGACGAGCAGTACTTC. Protein product: CASSLDGFEGDEQYF.

This clone was seen only once. V and J are TRBV19 and TRBJ2-2; no firm D call. The CDR3 extends over 13 amino acids. Trimming took off 3 bases at V and 6 bases at J, with 8 bases between the two ends. CDR1 and CDR2 (germline): LNHDA, SQIVND (reference sequence). In DNA form, the CDR3 reads TGTGCCAGTAGTATTCTAGGCGCCGGGGAGCTGTTTTTT. It is translated as CASSILGAGELFF.

The chain has TRBV7-8 and TRBJ2-7, with TRBD2 identical over 13 bases. J was trimmed by 5 bases and V by 5 bases; bases with no gene match: 6. Germline CDR1 and CDR2: SGHVS and FQNEAQ. This CDR3 is built from 15 residues. CDR3: CASSERTSGSHEQYF. The CDR3 DNA reads as TGTGCCAGCAGCGAGCGGACTAGCGGGAGCCACGAGCAGTACTTC.

V and J are TRBV15 and TRBJ1-2, with TRBD1 as a possible D gene (6 bases). The CDR3 loop spans 15 amino acids. The V gene's germline CDR1 is LNHNV and CDR2 YYDKDF (reference sequence). The V gene lost 0 bases and the J gene lost 8 bases, with 16 bases spanning the gap. CDR3 in DNA: TGTGCCACCAGCAGAGATACGACAGGACGCCAAGGCTACACCTTC. It is translated as CATSRDTTGRQGYTF.

CDR3 protein: CASSDGAGKNTEAFF. CDR3 DNA sequence: TGTGCCAGCAGTGATGGGGCAGGGAAGAACACTGAAGCTTTCTTT. V gene TRBV2 combines with J gene TRBJ1-1; a weak D match, TRBD1 (5 bases). V dropped 3 bases and J dropped 1 base, with 12 bases sitting between them. The CDR3 totals 15 residues. Germline values: CDR1 SNHLY, CDR2 FYNNEI. The complete variable domain, with remaining parts taken from reference TRBV2 and TRBJ1-1, reads EPEVTQTPSHQVTQMGQEVILRCVPISNHLYFYWYRQILGQKVEFLVSFYNNEISEKSEIFDDQFSVERPDGSNFTLKIRSTKLEDSAMYFCASSDGAGKNTEAFFGQGTRLTVV.

This clone turned up a few times. The genes are TRBV29-1 and TRBJ2-2; a weak D match, TRBD1 (5 bases). Per the germline V gene, CDR1 is SQVTM and CDR2 is ANQGSEA. Between the trimmed V and J ends, which lost 5 bases and 3 bases, there was a span of 16 bases. The CDR3 length is 15 residues. The CDR3 region is CSVRGGETDTGELFF. Here the CDR3 DNA reads TGCAGCGTTAGGGGTGGCGAGACCGACACCGGGGAGCTGTTTTTT.

The chain employs TRBV30 and TRBJ2-3; 7 nucleotides agree with TRBD2. The V segment lost 5 bases and the J segment 0 bases; nucleotides outside the gene matches: 8. CDR1 is GTSNPN, CDR2 SVGIG, per germline (reference sequence). This CDR3 region has 15 residues. CDR3 in DNA: TGTGCCTGGTGGGACTACAGACTAAGCACAGATACGCAGTATTTT. Amino acid sequence: CAWWDYRLSTDTQYF.

This clone is a singleton in its sample. The V call is TRBV4-1, the J call TRBJ2-7; 10 bases are a match to TRBD2. The CDR3 loop spans 15 amino acids. Germline-derived CDR1 and CDR2 are MGHRA and YSYEKL. Trimming took 3 bases from V and 0 from J; bases not matched to a gene: 2. Written as DNA, the CDR3 is TGCGCCAGCAGCCAGACTAGCGGGTACTCCTACGAGCAGTACTTC. It encodes CASSQTSGYSYEQYF.

The chain combines TRBV6-4 with TRBJ2-1, with a tentative D call TRBD2 (6 bases). Germline V gene data show CDR1 as MRHNA and CDR2 as SNTAGT. The CDR3 extends over 14 amino acids. Trimming removed 2 bases at V and 8 bases at J, with 13 bases between. The CDR3 DNA follows: TGTGCCAGCAGTGACCTTGGAGGGTCGGATGAGCAGTTCTTC. As protein: CASSDLGGSDEQFF.

This chain uses TRBV19 with TRBJ2-1; D not certain. This CDR3 comprises 13 residues. CDR1 is LNHDA, CDR2 SQIVND, per germline (reference sequence). V was trimmed by 6 bases and J by 5 bases, leaving 11 bases between them. CDR3 loop: CASSLGINNEQFF. The CDR3 coding sequence is TGTGCCAGTAGCCTCGGTATTAACAATGAGCAGTTCTTC.

This clone was detected once. The genes are TRBV15 and TRBJ2-7; TRBD1 agrees at 7 bases. V lost 3 bases to trimming and J lost 5 bases; unmatched junction nucleotides: 7. The CDR3 covers 14 residues. The germline CDR1 and CDR2 sequences are LNHNV and YYDKDF (reference sequence). The CDR3 loop reads CATSSPTGKDEQYF. DNA for the CDR3: TGTGCCACCAGCAGCCCGACAGGGAAAGACGAGCAGTACTTC.

The chain couples TRBV4-1 to TRBJ2-7, with 14 bases that match TRBD2. Trimming at V came to 5 bases and at J to 2 bases, leaving 5 bases not matched to a gene. Germline-derived CDR1 and CDR2 are MGHRA and YSYEKL. The length of the CDR3 is 16 residues. The CDR3 loop reads CASSARLAGGPYEQYF. CDR3 in DNA: TGCGCCAGCAGCGCCCGACTAGCGGGAGGGCCCTACGAGCAGTACTTC.